The 25 T cell receptor beta chains below all came from one sample that was sequenced in a study of T cell responses to AZD1222 COVID-19 vaccine. Produced via immunoSEQ multiplex PCR; TCRdb's table is partial and in-frame only. The repertoire holds about 200,000 clones, with 92% as singletons. The source material was peripheral blood, sampled on day 0 of AZD1222 vaccination. All receptors derive from an adult in good health.

This clone was observed once. The rearrangement joins TRBV7-6 to TRBJ2-1; possibly TRBD1 or TRBD2 for D (5 bases each). With 5 bases removed from V and 0 bases from J, the gap between germline ends came to 11 bases. In germline, CDR1 is SGHVS, CDR2 FNYEAQ. The CDR3 runs to 15 residues. CDR3 protein: CASSRDAASYNEQFF. CDR3 in DNA: TGTGCCAGCAGCCGGGACGCTGCCTCCTACAATGAGCAGTTCTTC.

The rearrangement links TRBV15 to TRBJ1-1; the D gene is possibly TRBD1 (5 bases). V lost 3 bases and J lost 1, with 12 bases in between. Per germline, CDR1 LNHNV and CDR2 YYDKDF (reference sequence). The CDR3 contains 15 residues. CDR3 nucleotide sequence: TGTGCCACCAGCAGGACCGGGGGGACGAACACTGAAGCTTTCTTT. Translating it yields CATSRTGGTNTEAFF.

This chain links TRBV7-9 with TRBJ2-7; D not certain. The CDR3 totals 13 residues. Trimming pared 1 base from V and 2 bases from J, leaving 6 bases between. From germline, CDR1 is SEHNR and CDR2 FQNEAQ (reference sequence). CDR3 region: CASSLVAAYEQYF. In DNA form, the CDR3 reads TGTGCCAGCAGCTTAGTAGCAGCCTACGAGCAGTACTTC.

The genes are TRBV19 and TRBJ1-5; 8 nucleotides line up with TRBD1. The germline CDR1 and CDR2 sequences are LNHDA and SQIVND (reference sequence). CDR3 length equals 16 residues. V was pared by 9 bases and J by 0 bases, with 10 bases of the junction left unmatched. Here the CDR3 DNA reads TGTGCCAGCAGCGACAGGGGCCTGTATAGCAATCAGCCCCAGCATTTT. It specifies CASSDRGLYSNQPQHF.

In DNA, the CDR3 is TGTGCCAGCCACTATACTAGAGGTTCCTACGAGCAGTACTTC. Protein sequence: CASHYTRGSYEQYF. This sequence joins TRBV6-5 and TRBJ2-7; TRBD2 is a possible D gene (5 bases). CDR3 length: 14 residues. V was clipped by 8 bases and J by 1 base, with 15 bases between them. Per germline, CDR1 MNHEY and CDR2 SVGAGI.

This clone has a handful of counts. J is TRBJ2-7 and V is TRBV7-7; no definite D call. Germline V gene sequence: CDR1 SSHAT, CDR2 FNYEAQ (reference sequence). V dropped 1 base and J dropped 6 bases, with 10 bases sitting between them. This CDR3 spans 13 amino acids. The CDR3 loop reads CASSLGEVSEQYF. The CDR3 DNA reads as TGTGCCAGCAGCTTAGGTGAGGTTAGCGAGCAGTACTTC. The full variable domain, its missing parts supplied by reference TRBV7-7 and TRBJ2-7, is GAGVSQSPRYKVTKRGQDVTLRCDPISSHATLYWYQQALGQGPEFLTYFNYEAQPDKSGLPSDRFSAERPEGSISTLTIQRTEQRDSAMYRCASSLGEVSEQYFGPGTRLTVT.

V gene TRBV28 combines with J gene TRBJ1-4; the D is unclear. CDR3 length equals 10 residues. V was shortened by 6 bases and J by 8 bases, with 4 bases between the two germline ends. Germline V CDR1 and CDR2: MDHEN, SYDVKM. CDR3 sequence (DNA): TGTGCCAGCAGACAGGAAAAACTGTTTTTT. Translation gives CASRQEKLFF.

The J gene is TRBJ1-5, the V gene TRBV7-2; D is uncertain. The CDR3 consists of 14 residues. Trimming removed 0 bases from V and 4 bases from J, with 7 bases in between. Germline loops: CDR1 SGHTA, CDR2 FQGNSA. This CDR3 is CASSLAIGNQPQHF. The CDR3 bases are TGTGCCAGCAGCTTAGCGATAGGGAATCAGCCCCAGCATTTT.

The J gene is TRBJ1-1, the V gene TRBV6-5, with no clear D. The CDR3 extends over 15 amino acids. The ends were cut back, 7 bases at V and 0 bases at J, with 15 bases in the middle. CDR1 is MNHEY and CDR2 is SVGAGI in the germline V gene. This CDR3 is CASNPMGVVNTEAFF. In DNA form, the CDR3 reads TGTGCCAGCAATCCGATGGGCGTGGTGAACACTGAAGCTTTCTTT.

This clone was found once. The chain is built from TRBV15 and TRBJ2-7; D remains unclear. Germline CDR1 LNHNV, CDR2 YYDKDF (reference sequence). Trimming pared 0 bases from V and 3 bases from J, leaving 12 bases between. The CDR3 sequence is 15 residues long. CDR3 sequence: CATSRDRVAIYEQYF. For the CDR3, the DNA is TGTGCCACCAGCAGAGATCGGGTCGCTATCTACGAGCAGTACTTC.

The chain links TRBV11-3 to TRBJ2-3; 9 bases are shared with TRBD2. The germline CDR1 and CDR2 sequences are SGHNT and YENEEA. With 4 bases clipped from V and 5 bases from J, the junction kept 10 bases outside the gene matches. The CDR3 length is 16 residues. CDR3 coding DNA: TGTGCCAGCAGCTCGAGCCGCGGGGGGGCTGAAGATACGCAGTATTTT. It is translated as CASSSSRGGAEDTQYF. Complete variable domain (other parts from reference TRBV11-3 and TRBJ2-3): EAGVVQSPRYKIIEKKQPVAFWCNPISGHNTLYWYLQNLGQGPELLIRYENEEAVDDSQLPKDRFSAERLKGVDSTLKIQPAELGDSAVYLCASSSSRGGAEDTQYFGPGTRLTVL.

The chain has TRBV6-2 or TRBV6-3 and TRBJ1-5; 7 positions agree with TRBD1. The ends lost 6 bases at V and 7 bases at J; junction bases unmatched: 12. Germline values: CDR1 MNHEY, CDR2 SVGEGT. The CDR3 contains 15 residues. Here the CDR3 DNA reads TGTGCCAGCAGCCCAGGGGGAGGGGGACGACAGCCCCAGCATTTT. Protein product: CASSPGGGGRQPQHF.

This chain uses TRBV3-1 (or the pseudogene TRBV3-2) with TRBJ1-1; 9 bases align to TRBD1. CDR3 length: 13 residues. Germline V gives CDR1 LGHDT, CDR2 YNNKEL (reference sequence). V lost 4 bases, J lost 6 bases, and 3 bases stayed unmatched. The CDR3 nucleotides are TGTGCCAGCAGCCGAAGGACAGGGGCTGAAGCTTTCTTT. Translated, it gives CASSRRTGAEAFF.

The chain joins TRBV18 to TRBJ1-4, with D unresolved. Deletions cut 3 bases from V and 7 bases from J, with 12 bases between. In germline, CDR1 is KGHSH, CDR2 LQKENI. The CDR3 runs 14 residues. CDR3 protein: CASSPMGELEKLFF. CDR3 in DNA: TGTGCCAGCTCACCGATGGGTGAGCTTGAAAAACTGTTTTTT.

This clone has a handful of counts. Other DNA sequences of this sample code for an identical CDR3. This rearrangement joins TRBV12-3 or TRBV12-4 to TRBJ1-1; D is undetermined. V lost 3 bases and J 1 base, leaving 3 bases between the germline ends. This CDR3 contains 12 residues. CDR3 DNA sequence: TGTGCCAGCAGTTTCGGGAACACTGAAGCTTTCTTT. Protein sequence: CASSFGNTEAFF.

The chain joins TRBV30 to TRBJ1-3, with a weak D call TRBD1 (5 bases). Trimming pared 8 bases from V and 0 bases from J, leaving 11 bases between. This CDR3 region has 13 residues. Germline CDR1 GTSNPN, CDR2 SVGIG (reference sequence). CDR3 loop: CAGTRDSGNTIYF. Here the CDR3 DNA reads TGTGCCGGGACGCGGGACTCTGGAAACACCATATATTTT.

The chain uses TRBV19 and TRBJ1-1, with D uncertain. V was pared by 3 bases and J by 4 bases, with 18 bases between. CDR1 is LNHDA and CDR2 is SQIVND in the germline V gene (reference sequence). There are 16 residues in the CDR3. CDR3 in amino acids: CASSILSGAGVTEAFF. The CDR3 bases are TGTGCCAGTAGTATCCTGTCAGGAGCTGGTGTCACTGAAGCTTTCTTT.

The V call is TRBV19, the J call TRBJ2-1; possible D gene TRBD1, 5 bases. Germline V CDR1 and CDR2: LNHDA, SQIVND (reference sequence). The germline V and J ends were trimmed by 10 bases and 3 bases, with 7 bases remaining between them. The CDR3 covers 11 residues. This chain's CDR3 is CATRDYNEQFF. CDR3 nucleotide sequence: TGTGCCACCAGGGACTACAATGAGCAGTTCTTC.

The chain uses TRBV5-6 and TRBJ1-6; no reliable D call. Trimming pared 1 base from V and 13 bases from J, leaving 18 bases between. Germline V lookup: CDR1 SGHDT, CDR2 YYEEEE. The CDR3 covers 15 residues. Written as DNA, the CDR3 is TGTGCCAGCAGCTTGCGGATGGGCAAATCGGCTCCCCTCCACTTT. It encodes CASSLRMGKSAPLHF.

The gene calls are TRBV5-6 and TRBJ2-2; D gene uncertain. V was pared by 2 bases and J by 7 bases, with 12 bases between. This CDR3 spans 14 amino acids. CDR1 SGHDT and CDR2 YYEEEE come from the germline V gene. CDR3 nucleotide sequence: TGTGCCAGCAGCTTTGCCACCAGTGGCGGGGAGCTGTTTTTT. Its translation: CASSFATSGGELFF.

The rearrangement uses TRBV11-2 and TRBJ2-3; perhaps D is TRBD1 or TRBD2 (5 bases each). V was clipped by 5 bases and J by 5 bases, with 14 bases between them. Looked up from germline, CDR1 is SGHAT and CDR2 is FQNNGV. The CDR3 has 14 residues. The CDR3 here is CASSRDLAGDTQYF. CDR3 nucleotide sequence: TGTGCCAGCAGCAGGGACCTCGCGGGAGATACGCAGTATTTT. The full variable domain, in which reference TRBV11-2 and TRBJ2-3 provide the parts outside the CDR3, is EAGVAQSPRYKIIEKRQSVAFWCNPISGHATLYWYQQILGQGPKLLIQFQNNGVVDDSQLPKDRFSAERLKGVDSTLKIQPAKLEDSAVYLCASSRDLAGDTQYFGPGTRLTVL.

The gene calls are TRBV6-5 and TRBJ2-3, with a weak D call TRBD1 (6 bases). V lost 4 bases and J 3 bases, leaving 14 bases between the germline ends. This CDR3 has 15 amino acids. The germline gives CDR1 MNHEY, CDR2 SVGAGI. The CDR3 here is CASSSLRGLTDTQYF. Here the CDR3 DNA reads TGTGCCAGCAGTTCCCTCAGGGGTTTGACAGATACGCAGTATTTT.

The V call is TRBV19, the J call TRBJ1-2, with 9 bases aligning to TRBD1. Germline loops: CDR1 LNHDA, CDR2 SQIVND (reference sequence). This CDR3 is 14 amino acids long. J gave up 4 bases and V 6 bases, and 6 bases lay outside the gene matches. This CDR3 reads CASRGTGTFYGYTF. CDR3 bases: TGTGCCAGTAGAGGGACAGGGACCTTCTATGGCTACACCTTC.

The chain is built from TRBV6-1 and TRBJ2-3; 7 nucleotides match TRBD2. Per the germline V gene, CDR1 is MNHNS and CDR2 is SASEGT. Unmatched junction bases numbered 8, after V lost 2 bases and J lost 0 bases. The CDR3 has 17 amino acids. This CDR3 reads CASSESWGGSSTDTQYF. CDR3 in DNA: TGTGCCAGCAGTGAAAGTTGGGGGGGTTCTAGCACAGATACGCAGTATTTT.

CDR3 sequence: CASSYSGAGGNTIYF. DNA for the CDR3: TGTGCCAGCAGTTACAGCGGGGCCGGAGGAAACACCATATATTTT. The genes are TRBV6-2 or TRBV6-3 and TRBJ1-3, with a weak D call TRBD1 (5 bases). Germline V lookup: CDR1 MNHEY, CDR2 SVGEGT. V lost 2 bases and J lost 4, with 12 bases in between. The CDR3 length is 15 residues.